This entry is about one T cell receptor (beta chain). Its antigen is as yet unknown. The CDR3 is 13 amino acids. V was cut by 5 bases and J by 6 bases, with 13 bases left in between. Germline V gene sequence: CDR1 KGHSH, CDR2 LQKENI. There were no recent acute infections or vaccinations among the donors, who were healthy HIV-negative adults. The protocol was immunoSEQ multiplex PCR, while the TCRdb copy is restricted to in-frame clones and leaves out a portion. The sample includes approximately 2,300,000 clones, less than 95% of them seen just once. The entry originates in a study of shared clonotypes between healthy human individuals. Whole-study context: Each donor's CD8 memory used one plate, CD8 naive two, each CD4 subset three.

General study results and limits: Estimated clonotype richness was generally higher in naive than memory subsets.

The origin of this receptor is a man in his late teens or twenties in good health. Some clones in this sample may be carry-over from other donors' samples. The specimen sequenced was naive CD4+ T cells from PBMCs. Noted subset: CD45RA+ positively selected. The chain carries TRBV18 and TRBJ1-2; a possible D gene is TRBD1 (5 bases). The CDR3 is CASSSEDSHGYTF. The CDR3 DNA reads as TGTGCCAGCTCATCTGAAGACAGCCATGGCTACACCTTC. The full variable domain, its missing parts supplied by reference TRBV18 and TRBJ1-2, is NAGVMQNPRHLVRRRGQEARLRCSPMKGHSHVYWYRQLPEEGLKFMVYLQKENIIDESGMPKERFSAEFPKEGPSILRIQQVVRGDSAAYFCASSSEDSHGYTFGSGTRLTVV.